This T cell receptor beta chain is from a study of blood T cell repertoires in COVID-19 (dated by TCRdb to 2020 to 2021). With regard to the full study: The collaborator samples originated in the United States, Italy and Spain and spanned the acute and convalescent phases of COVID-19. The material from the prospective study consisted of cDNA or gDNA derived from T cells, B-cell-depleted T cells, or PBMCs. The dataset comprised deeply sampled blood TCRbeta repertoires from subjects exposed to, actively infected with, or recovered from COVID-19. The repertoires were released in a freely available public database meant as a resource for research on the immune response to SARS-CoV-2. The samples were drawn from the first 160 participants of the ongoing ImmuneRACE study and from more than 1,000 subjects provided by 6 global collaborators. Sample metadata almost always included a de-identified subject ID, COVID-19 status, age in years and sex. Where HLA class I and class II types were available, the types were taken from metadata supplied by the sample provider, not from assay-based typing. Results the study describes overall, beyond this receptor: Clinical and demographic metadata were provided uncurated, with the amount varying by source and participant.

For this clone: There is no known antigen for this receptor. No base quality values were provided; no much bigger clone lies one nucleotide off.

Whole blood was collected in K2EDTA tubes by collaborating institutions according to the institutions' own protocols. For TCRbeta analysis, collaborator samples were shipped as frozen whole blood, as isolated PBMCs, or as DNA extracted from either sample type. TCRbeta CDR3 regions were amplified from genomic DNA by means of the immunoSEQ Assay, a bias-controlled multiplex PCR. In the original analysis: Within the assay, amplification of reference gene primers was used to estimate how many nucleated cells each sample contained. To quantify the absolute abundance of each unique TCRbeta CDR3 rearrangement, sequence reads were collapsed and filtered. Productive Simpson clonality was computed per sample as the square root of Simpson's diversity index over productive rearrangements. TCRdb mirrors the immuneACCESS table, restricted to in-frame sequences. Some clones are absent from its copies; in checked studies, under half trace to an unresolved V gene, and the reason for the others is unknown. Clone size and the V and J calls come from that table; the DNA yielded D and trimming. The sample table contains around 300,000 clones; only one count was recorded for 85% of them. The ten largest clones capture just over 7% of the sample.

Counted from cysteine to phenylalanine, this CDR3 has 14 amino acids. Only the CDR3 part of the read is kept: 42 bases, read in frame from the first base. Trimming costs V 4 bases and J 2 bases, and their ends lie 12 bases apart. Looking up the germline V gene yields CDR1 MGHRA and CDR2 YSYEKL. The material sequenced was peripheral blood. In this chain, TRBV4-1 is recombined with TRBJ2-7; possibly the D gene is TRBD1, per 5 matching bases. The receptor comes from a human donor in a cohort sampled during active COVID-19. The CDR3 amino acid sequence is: CASSPTTVTYEQYF. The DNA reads TGCGCCAGCAGCCCGACGACAGTTACCTACGAGCAGTACTTC.